This T cell receptor (beta chain) was retrieved from a study of blood T cell repertoires in COVID-19. Study information: Samples taken during acute and convalescent COVID-19 were collected in the United States, Italy and Spain. T cells, B-cell-depleted T cells, or PBMCs provided the cDNA or gDNA that served as material.

This CDR3 region has 12 residues. CDR1 is SNHLY and CDR2 is FYNNEI in the germline V gene. The J segment lost 5 bases and the V segment lost 8 bases, leaving 5 bases of the junction unmatched. Authors' data handling: Researchers report that nucleated cell counts were estimated from reference gene primer amplification. The table came from immunoSEQ multiplex PCR; TCRdb's copy has only in-frame clones and leaves some out. V and J calls and clone size are as listed in that table; D and trimming were resolved from the DNA. Altogether about 270,000 clones are present, just under 85% being singletons, with the ten largest covering around 3.7%.

The chain joins TRBV2 to TRBJ1-1; TRBD1 matches at 7 bases. The sample was peripheral blood. This TCR was sampled from a woman aged 45-65 years with active or convalescent COVID-19. CDR3: CASRTGVTEAFF. As DNA, the CDR3 is TGTGCCAGCCGTACAGGGGTAACTGAAGCTTTCTTT.